A single sample gave rise to the 25 T cell receptor beta chains below, sequenced in a study of T cells after yellow fever vaccination. Via MiXCR, TCRdb re-called the 5' RACE reads, giving one row per CDR3 protein. The repertoire has some 300,000 distinct CDR3 sequences, approximately 10% of them found once; the top ten carry 3% to 3.5%. The sequencing used CD4+ T cells sorted from PBMCs, collected 5 days after the yellow fever booster vaccination. These receptors all come from a young man who received the YFV17D yellow fever vaccine.

V and J are TRBV6-6 and TRBJ1-5; TRBD1 is a possible D gene (6 bases). Per germline, CDR1 MNHNY and CDR2 SVGAGI (reference sequence). Trimming took off 0 bases at V and 3 bases at J, with 12 bases between the two ends. This CDR3 contains 16 residues. DNA of the CDR3: TGTGCCAGCAGTTACTCGATGGGGGGCCCCAATCAGCCCCAGCATTTT. Protein product: CASSYSMGGPNQPQHF.

There are a few counts of this clonotype. The V call is TRBV9, the J call TRBJ2-3, with D possibly TRBD1 on 6 matching bases. CDR1 is SGDLS, CDR2 YYNGEE, per germline. Deletions cut 6 bases from V and 3 bases from J, with 14 bases between. CDR3 length: 14 residues. The DNA of the CDR3 is TGTGCCAGCACGGGACACCGGATAACAGATACGCAGTATTTT. Translation: CASTGHRITDTQYF.

This clonotype was recorded many times. The chain joins TRBV7-9 to TRBJ1-4, with a possible D match to TRBD1 (5 bases). This CDR3 has 14 amino acids. V lost 7 bases, J lost 7 bases, and 16 bases lay in between. CDR1 and CDR2 from the germline V gene are SEHNR and FQNEAQ (reference sequence). The DNA of the CDR3 is TGTGCCAGCACCGCGGTGGGCGGGGGTGAAAAACTGTTTTTT. It is translated as CASTAVGGGEKLFF.

V and J are TRBV21-1 and TRBJ2-5; the table calls TRBD1, which could not be checked here. TRBV21-1 constitutes a pseudogene. The CDR3 has 15 residues. CDR3 amino acids: CARGPGHPYQETQYF. In nucleotides, the CDR3 is TGTGCCAGAGGCCCGGGACACCCGTACCAAGAGACCCAGTACTTC.

V gene TRBV18 combines with J gene TRBJ2-1; D is perhaps TRBD2 (5 bases). V gave up 8 bases and J gave up 8 bases, with 19 bases separating them. Germline-derived CDR1 and CDR2 are KGHSH and LQKENI. The CDR3 has 14 amino acids. CDR3: CASRGRVLADEQFF. Written as DNA, the CDR3 is TGTGCCAGCCGAGGACGGGTTCTAGCCGATGAGCAGTTCTTC.

This clonotype was seen a few times. The chain couples TRBV27 to TRBJ1-2, with D unresolved. The germline CDR1 and CDR2 sequences are MNHEY and SMNVEV (reference sequence). The V and J ends lost 4 bases and 0 bases respectively, with 18 bases between them. The CDR3 covers 17 residues. The CDR3 region is CASSYRPIERPNYGYTF. DNA for the CDR3: TGTGCCAGCAGTTACCGACCCATCGAACGACCTAACTATGGCTACACCTTC.

For the CDR3, the DNA is TGTGCCAGCAGCTTAGAAGGGGCCAACGGGGAGCTGTTTTTT. Translation gives CASSLEGANGELFF. The chain employs TRBV7-8 and TRBJ2-2; D perhaps matches TRBD1 (5 bases). The CDR3 is 14 amino acids. Between the trimmed V and J ends, which lost 1 base and 7 bases, there was a span of 10 bases. Germline V CDR1 and CDR2: SGHVS, FQNEAQ.

This clonotype was seen a handful of times. V and J are TRBV7-9 and TRBJ2-3; 10 bases are shared with TRBD2. The J segment lost 0 bases and the V segment lost 3 bases, leaving 3 bases of the junction unmatched. The CDR3 loop spans 16 amino acids. The V gene's germline CDR1 is SEHNR and CDR2 FQNEAQ (reference sequence). The CDR3 region is CASSFRTSGSTDTQYF. The CDR3 region has the DNA TGTGCCAGCAGCTTTAGGACTAGCGGTAGCACAGATACGCAGTATTTT.

The genes are TRBV5-4 and TRBJ2-3; perhaps TRBD2 as D (5 bases). V lost 0 bases, J lost 2 bases, and 7 bases lay in between. The CDR3 loop spans 14 amino acids. The germline V gene encodes CDR1 SGHNT and CDR2 YYREEE (reference sequence). The CDR3 region has the DNA TGTGCCAGCAGCTTGGCTCTAGCCACAGATACGCAGTATTTT. Its translation is CASSLALATDTQYF.

V and J are TRBV7-2 and TRBJ1-2; unclear D gene. The CDR3 runs to 13 residues. The germline gives CDR1 SGHTA, CDR2 FQGNSA. Trimming removed 5 bases from V and 3 bases from J, with 10 bases in between. The CDR3: CASSLRHDYGYTF. For the CDR3, the DNA is TGTGCCAGCAGCCTAAGGCATGACTATGGCTACACCTTC. The full variable domain, completed using reference TRBV7-2 and TRBJ1-2, is GAGVSQSPSNKVTEKGKDVELRCDPISGHTALYWYRQSLGQGLEFLIYFQGNSAPDKSGLPSDRFSAERTGGSVSTLTIQRTQQEDSAVYLCASSLRHDYGYTFGSGTRLTVV.

The chain joins TRBV20-1 to TRBJ2-3, with D tentatively TRBD1 (6 bases). This CDR3 spans 14 amino acids. Trimming removed 5 bases from V and 6 bases from J, with 18 bases in between. Germline CDR1 DFQATT, CDR2 SNEGSKA (reference sequence). For the CDR3, the DNA is TGCAGTGCTCCTAGGACAGCCTTGGCGGATACGCAGTATTTT. Its translation: CSAPRTALADTQYF.

This clonotype was counted between two and nine times. The rearrangement joins TRBV9 to TRBJ1-5, with 7 nucleotides matching TRBD1. The CDR3 loop spans 14 amino acids. Germline V CDR1 and CDR2: SGDLS, YYNGEE. After removal of 0 bases from V and 9 bases from J, the junction contained 6 bases not matched to a gene. CDR3 nucleotide sequence: TGTGCCAGCAGCGTAGGACAGGGTCCTCCGCCCCAGCATTTT. It translates to CASSVGQGPPPQHF.

The V and J genes are TRBV11-3 and TRBJ2-3; possibly TRBD1 for D (6 bases). The V gene lost 3 bases and the J gene lost 5 bases, with 12 bases spanning the gap. The CDR3 has 14 amino acids. Per germline, CDR1 SGHNT and CDR2 YENEEA. The CDR3 is CASSLQGSEDTQYF. The CDR3 DNA is TGTGCCAGCAGCTTGCAGGGGAGTGAAGATACGCAGTATTTT.

The table lists this clonotype with many counts. The rearrangement uses TRBV6-1 and TRBJ2-1; 10 nucleotides align to TRBD1. In germline, CDR1 is MNHNS, CDR2 SASEGT. V lost 4 bases, J lost 10 bases, and 13 bases stayed unmatched. The CDR3 extends over 16 amino acids. The CDR3: CASSGKPGQGSVEQFF. The CDR3 region has the DNA TGTGCCAGCAGTGGGAAACCGGGACAGGGGTCGGTGGAGCAGTTCTTC.

The table lists this clonotype with many counts. The rearrangement uses TRBV4-2 and TRBJ2-5; unclear D gene. Germline V gene sequence: CDR1 LGHNA, CDR2 YNFKEQ. Trimming shortened V by 1 base and J by 5 bases, and 8 bases separated the two germline ends. This CDR3 contains 13 residues. The CDR3 loop is CASSQVSEETQYF. DNA of the CDR3: TGTGCCAGCAGCCAAGTTTCAGAGGAGACCCAGTACTTC.

This clonotype was observed a few times. The genes are TRBV5-4 and TRBJ2-5, with 12 bases matching TRBD2. The CDR3 is 18 amino acids. Trimming took 0 bases from V and 0 from J; bases not matched to a gene: 6. The V gene's germline CDR1 is SGHNT and CDR2 YYREEE (reference sequence). The CDR3 nucleotides are TGTGCCAGCAGCTTGGGGAGGACTAGCGGGGAGTACCAAGAGACCCAGTACTTC. This encodes CASSLGRTSGEYQETQYF.

CDR3 amino acids: CASSAQGGEKLFF. The DNA for the CDR3 is TGTGCCAGCAGCGCACAGGGAGGGGAAAAACTGTTTTTT. The rearrangement joins TRBV11-2 to TRBJ1-4, with a possible D match to TRBD1 (6 bases). The V end was cut by 5 bases, the J end by 8 bases, with 12 bases between. The CDR3 spans 13 residues. Germline lookup yields CDR1 SGHAT and CDR2 FQNNGV. Full variable domain (rest looked up from reference TRBV11-2 and TRBJ1-4): EAGVAQSPRYKIIEKRQSVAFWCNPISGHATLYWYQQILGQGPKLLIQFQNNGVVDDSQLPKDRFSAERLKGVDSTLKIQPAKLEDSAVYLCASSAQGGEKLFFGSGTQLSVL.

This clonotype was found a few times. J is TRBJ1-2 and V is TRBV12-3 or TRBV12-4; TRBD1 matches 8 bases. V trimming: 6 bases; J trimming: 4 bases; junction bases outside the gene matches: 7. The CDR3 extends over 14 amino acids. The CDR3 nucleotides read TGTGCCAGCAGAAGGACAGGGTATTTCTATGGCTACACCTTC. This translates into CASRRTGYFYGYTF.

This clonotype was counted between two and nine times. This chain links TRBV6-5 with TRBJ1-2; TRBD1 matches at 10 bases. Germline lookup yields CDR1 MNHEY and CDR2 SVGAGI. V shed 6 bases and J 7 bases; nucleotides not matched to a gene: 14. This CDR3 has 16 amino acids. CDR3 nucleotides: TGTGCCAGCAGCCCCCCGGGACAGGGGACCTTCGGTGGCTACACCTTC. It codes for CASSPPGQGTFGGYTF.

CDR3 nucleotides: TGTGCCGGGGGGCAATGGGTGGAGACCCAGTACTTC. Protein: CAGGQWVETQYF. The chain combines TRBV2 with TRBJ2-5; D may match TRBD1 or TRBD2 (6 bases each). Per the germline V gene, CDR1 is SNHLY and CDR2 is FYNNEI. This CDR3 comprises 12 residues. Trimming took off 11 bases at V and 5 bases at J, with 15 bases between the two ends.

The chain couples TRBV27 to TRBJ2-7; 8 bases fit TRBD1. CDR3 length: 15 amino acids. CDR1 is MNHEY and CDR2 is SMNVEV in the germline V gene (reference sequence). With 5 bases clipped from V and 4 bases from J, the junction kept 10 bases outside the gene matches. The CDR3 loop reads CASSPRGTGWYEQYF. For the CDR3, the DNA is TGTGCCAGCAGTCCCAGAGGGACAGGTTGGTACGAGCAGTACTTC.

This clonotype was seen more than once but under ten times. The rearrangement uses TRBV6-2 or TRBV6-3 and TRBJ2-5; 8 nucleotides match TRBD1. After removal of 2 bases from V and 5 bases from J, the junction contained 22 bases not matched to a gene. Germline values: CDR1 MNHEY, CDR2 SVGEGT. CDR3 length: 20 residues. The CDR3 is CASSYTNAGTGSLGWETQYF. In DNA form, the CDR3 reads TGTGCCAGCAGTTACACGAACGCCGGGACAGGTAGCTTAGGCTGGGAGACCCAGTACTTC.

CDR3 region: CASTSTGSNQPQHF. For the CDR3, the DNA is TGTGCCAGCACCTCGACAGGGAGCAATCAGCCCCAGCATTTT. V is TRBV12-3 or TRBV12-4 and J is TRBJ1-5, with 7 nucleotides matching TRBD1. Trimming removed 7 bases from V and 1 base from J; junction bases left unmatched: 4. CDR3 length: 14 amino acids.

This clonotype has ten or more counts. The rearrangement uses TRBV7-8 and TRBJ2-3, with TRBD2 matching 8 bases. Germline assignment: CDR1 SGHVS and CDR2 FQNEAQ. J gave up 5 bases and V 0 bases, and 10 bases lay outside the gene matches. CDR3 length: 17 amino acids. The CDR3 spells CASSLAAGGAGEDTQYF. DNA for the CDR3: TGTGCCAGCAGCTTAGCTGCCGGGGGGGCTGGGGAAGATACGCAGTATTTT.

The rearrangement uses TRBV11-3 and TRBJ2-3, with D tentatively TRBD2 (5 bases). The CDR3 is 16 amino acids. From germline, CDR1 is SGHNT and CDR2 YENEEA. Trimming took 3 bases from V and 1 from J, leaving 14 bases between them. DNA for the CDR3: TGTGCCAGCAGCTTCGCCCATGGTAGCGGCACAGATACGCAGTATTTT. Amino acids: CASSFAHGSGTDTQYF.